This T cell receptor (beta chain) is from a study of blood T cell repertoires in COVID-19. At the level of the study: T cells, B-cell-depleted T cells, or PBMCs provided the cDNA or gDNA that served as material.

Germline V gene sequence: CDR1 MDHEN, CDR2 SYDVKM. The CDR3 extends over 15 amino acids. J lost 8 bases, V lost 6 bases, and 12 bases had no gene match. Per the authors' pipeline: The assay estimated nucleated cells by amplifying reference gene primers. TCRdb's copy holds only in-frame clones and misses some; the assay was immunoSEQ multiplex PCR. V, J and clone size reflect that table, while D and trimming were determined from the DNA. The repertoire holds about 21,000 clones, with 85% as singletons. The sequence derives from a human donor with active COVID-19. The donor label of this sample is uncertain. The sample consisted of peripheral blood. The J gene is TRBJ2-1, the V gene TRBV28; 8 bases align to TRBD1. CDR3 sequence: CASRSPGGGLDEQFF. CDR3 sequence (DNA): TGTGCCAGCAGATCTCCAGGGGGCGGGTTGGATGAGCAGTTCTTC.